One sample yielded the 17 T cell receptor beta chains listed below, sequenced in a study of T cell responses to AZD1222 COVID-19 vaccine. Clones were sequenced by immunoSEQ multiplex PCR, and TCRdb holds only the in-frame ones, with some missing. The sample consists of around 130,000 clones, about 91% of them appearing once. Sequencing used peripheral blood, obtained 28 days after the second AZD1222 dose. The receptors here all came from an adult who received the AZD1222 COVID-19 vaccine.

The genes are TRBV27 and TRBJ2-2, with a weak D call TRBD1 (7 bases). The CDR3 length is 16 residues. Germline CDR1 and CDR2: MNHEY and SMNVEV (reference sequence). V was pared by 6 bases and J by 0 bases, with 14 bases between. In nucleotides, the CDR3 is TGTGCCAGCAGCCGGAGGGACAGCCCGAACACCGGGGAGCTGTTTTTT. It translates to CASSRRDSPNTGELFF.

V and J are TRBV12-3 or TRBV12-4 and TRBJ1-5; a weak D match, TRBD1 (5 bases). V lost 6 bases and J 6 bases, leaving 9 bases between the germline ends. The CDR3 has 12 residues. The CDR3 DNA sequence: TGTGCCAGCAGGAGGGGAATTCAGCCCCAGCATTTT. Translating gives CASRRGIQPQHF.

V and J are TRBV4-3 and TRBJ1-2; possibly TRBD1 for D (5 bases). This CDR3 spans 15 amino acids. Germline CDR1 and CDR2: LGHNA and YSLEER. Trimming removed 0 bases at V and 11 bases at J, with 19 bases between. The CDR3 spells CASSQDQRAGLKYTF. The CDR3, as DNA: TGCGCCAGCAGCCAAGATCAAAGGGCAGGGCTAAAGTACACCTTC.

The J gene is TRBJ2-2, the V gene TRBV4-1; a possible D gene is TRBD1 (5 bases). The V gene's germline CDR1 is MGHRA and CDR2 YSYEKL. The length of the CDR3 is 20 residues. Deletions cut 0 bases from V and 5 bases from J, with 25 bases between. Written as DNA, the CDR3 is TGCGCCAGCAGCCAAGAACCGGGTCAGGGCTTCTACAAGGGTACCGGGGAGCTGTTTTTT. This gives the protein CASSQEPGQGFYKGTGELFF.

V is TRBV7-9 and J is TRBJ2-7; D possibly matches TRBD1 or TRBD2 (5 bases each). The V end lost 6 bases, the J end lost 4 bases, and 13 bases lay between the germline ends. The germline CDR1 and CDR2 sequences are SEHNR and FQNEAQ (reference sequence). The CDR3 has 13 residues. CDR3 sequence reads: CASRGPGTYEQYF. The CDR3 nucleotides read TGTGCCAGCAGGGGGCCAGGGACGTACGAGCAGTACTTC.

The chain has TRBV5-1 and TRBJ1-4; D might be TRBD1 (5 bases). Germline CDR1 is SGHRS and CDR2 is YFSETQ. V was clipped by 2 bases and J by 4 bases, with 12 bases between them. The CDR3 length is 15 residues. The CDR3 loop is CASSLDRGINEKLFF. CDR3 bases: TGCGCCAGCAGCTTAGACCGGGGCATTAATGAAAAACTGTTTTTT. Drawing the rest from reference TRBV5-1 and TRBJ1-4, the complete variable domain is KAGVTQTPRYLIKTRGQQVTLSCSPISGHRSVSWYQQTPGQGLQFLFEYFSETQRNKGNFPGRFSGRQFSNSRSEMNVSTLELGDSALYLCASSLDRGINEKLFFGSGTQLSVL.

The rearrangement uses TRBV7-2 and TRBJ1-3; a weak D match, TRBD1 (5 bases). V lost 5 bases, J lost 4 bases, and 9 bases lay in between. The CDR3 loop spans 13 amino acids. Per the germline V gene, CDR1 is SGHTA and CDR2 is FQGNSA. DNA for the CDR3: TGTGCCAGCAGCCGGGGACTGGGAAACACCATATATTTT. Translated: CASSRGLGNTIYF.

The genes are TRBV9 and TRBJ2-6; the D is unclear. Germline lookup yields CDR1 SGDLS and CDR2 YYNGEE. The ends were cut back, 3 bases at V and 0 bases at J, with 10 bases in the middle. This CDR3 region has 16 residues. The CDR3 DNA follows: TGTGCCAGCAGCGGGAGACTGATCTCTGGGGCCAACGTCCTGACTTTC. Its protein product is CASSGRLISGANVLTF. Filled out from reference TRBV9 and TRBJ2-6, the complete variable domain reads DSGVTQTPKHLITATGQRVTLRCSPRSGDLSVYWYQQSLDQGLQFLIQYYNGEERAKGNILERFSAQQFPDLHSELNLSSLELGDSALYFCASSGRLISGANVLTFGAGSRLTVL.

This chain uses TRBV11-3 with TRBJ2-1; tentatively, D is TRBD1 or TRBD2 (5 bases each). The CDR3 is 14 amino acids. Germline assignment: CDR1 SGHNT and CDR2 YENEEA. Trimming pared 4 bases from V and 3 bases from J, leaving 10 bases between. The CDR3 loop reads CASSYGAYYNEQFF. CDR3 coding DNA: TGTGCCAGCAGCTACGGGGCATACTACAATGAGCAGTTCTTC. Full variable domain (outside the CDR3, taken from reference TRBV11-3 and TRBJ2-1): EAGVVQSPRYKIIEKKQPVAFWCNPISGHNTLYWYLQNLGQGPELLIRYENEEAVDDSQLPKDRFSAERLKGVDSTLKIQPAELGDSAVYLCASSYGAYYNEQFFGPGTRLTVL.

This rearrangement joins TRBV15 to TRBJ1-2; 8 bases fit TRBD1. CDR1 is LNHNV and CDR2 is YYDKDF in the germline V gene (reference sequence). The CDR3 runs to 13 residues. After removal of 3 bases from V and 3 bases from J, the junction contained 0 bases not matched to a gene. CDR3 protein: CATSRDRDYGYTF. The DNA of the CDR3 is TGTGCCACCAGCAGGGACAGGGACTATGGCTACACCTTC.

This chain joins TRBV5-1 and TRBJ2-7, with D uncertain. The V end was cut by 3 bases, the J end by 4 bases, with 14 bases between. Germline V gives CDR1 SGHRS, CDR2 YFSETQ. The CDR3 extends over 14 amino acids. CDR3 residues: CASSSQDGAYEQYF. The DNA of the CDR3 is TGCGCCAGCAGCTCCCAGGACGGAGCGTACGAGCAGTACTTC.

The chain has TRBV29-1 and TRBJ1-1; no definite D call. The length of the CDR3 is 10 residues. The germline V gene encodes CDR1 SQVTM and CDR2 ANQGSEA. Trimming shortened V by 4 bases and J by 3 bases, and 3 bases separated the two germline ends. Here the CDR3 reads CSVVDTEAFF. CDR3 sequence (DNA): TGCAGCGTTGTGGACACTGAAGCTTTCTTT.

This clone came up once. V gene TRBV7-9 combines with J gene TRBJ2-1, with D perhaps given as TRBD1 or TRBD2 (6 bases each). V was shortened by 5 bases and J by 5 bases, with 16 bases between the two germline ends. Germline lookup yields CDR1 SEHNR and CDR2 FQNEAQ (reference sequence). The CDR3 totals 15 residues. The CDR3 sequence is CASSRWGAEDNEQFF. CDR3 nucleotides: TGTGCCAGCAGCCGATGGGGGGCTGAAGACAATGAGCAGTTCTTC. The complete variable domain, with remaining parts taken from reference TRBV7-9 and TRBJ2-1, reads DTGVSQNPRHKITKRGQNVTFRCDPISEHNRLYWYRQTLGQGPEFLTYFQNEAQLEKSRLLSDRFSAERPKGSFSTLEIQRTEQGDSAMYLCASSRWGAEDNEQFFGPGTRLTVL.

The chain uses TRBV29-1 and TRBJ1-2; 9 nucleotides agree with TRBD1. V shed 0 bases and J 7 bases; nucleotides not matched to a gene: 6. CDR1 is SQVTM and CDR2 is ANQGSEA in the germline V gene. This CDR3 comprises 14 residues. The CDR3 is CSVEEQQGARGYTF. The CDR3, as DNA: TGCAGCGTTGAAGAGCAACAGGGGGCCCGTGGCTACACCTTC.

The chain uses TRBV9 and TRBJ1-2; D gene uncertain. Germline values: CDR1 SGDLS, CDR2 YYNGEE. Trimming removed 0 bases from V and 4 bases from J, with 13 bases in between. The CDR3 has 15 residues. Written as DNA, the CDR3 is TGTGCCAGCAGCGTAGATTCCAGACGGACCTATGGCTACACCTTC. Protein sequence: CASSVDSRRTYGYTF.

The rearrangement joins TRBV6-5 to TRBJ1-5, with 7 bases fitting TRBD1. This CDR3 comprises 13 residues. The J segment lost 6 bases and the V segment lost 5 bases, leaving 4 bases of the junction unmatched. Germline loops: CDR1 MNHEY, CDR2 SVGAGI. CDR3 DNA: TGTGCCAGCAGTATATCAGGGGGTCAGCCCCAGCATTTT. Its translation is CASSISGGQPQHF.

CDR3: CASSLPAGTDYTF. In DNA form, the CDR3 reads TGTGCCAGCAGTTTACCGGCCGGCACGGACTACACCTTC. This chain connects TRBV28 to TRBJ1-2; no clear D. V was shortened by 2 bases and J by 10 bases, with 14 bases between the two germline ends. CDR3 length equals 13 residues. Germline CDR1 reads MDHEN; CDR2 reads SYDVKM.